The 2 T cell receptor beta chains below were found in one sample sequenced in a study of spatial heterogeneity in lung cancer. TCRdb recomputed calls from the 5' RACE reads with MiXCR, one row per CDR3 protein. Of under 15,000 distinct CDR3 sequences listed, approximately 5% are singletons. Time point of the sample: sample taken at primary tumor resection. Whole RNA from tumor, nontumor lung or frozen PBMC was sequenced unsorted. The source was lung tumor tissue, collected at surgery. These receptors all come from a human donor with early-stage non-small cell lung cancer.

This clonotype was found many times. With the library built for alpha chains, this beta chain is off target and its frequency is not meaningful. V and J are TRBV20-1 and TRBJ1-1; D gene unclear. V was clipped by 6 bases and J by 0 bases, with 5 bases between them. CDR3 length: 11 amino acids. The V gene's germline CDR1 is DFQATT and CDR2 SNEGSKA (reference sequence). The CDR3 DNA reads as TGCAGTGCCTTGATGAACACTGAAGCTTTCTTT. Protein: CSALMNTEAFF.

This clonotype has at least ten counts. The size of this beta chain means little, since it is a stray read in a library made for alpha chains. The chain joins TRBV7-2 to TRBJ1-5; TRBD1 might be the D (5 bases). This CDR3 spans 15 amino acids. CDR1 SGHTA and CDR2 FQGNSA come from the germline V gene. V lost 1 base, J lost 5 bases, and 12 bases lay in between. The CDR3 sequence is CASSLERGLHQPQHF. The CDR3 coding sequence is TGTGCCAGCAGCTTAGAAAGGGGCCTCCATCAGCCCCAGCATTTT.